These T cell receptor beta chains were read from a single sample in a study of cytomegalovirus exposure and HLA in healthy donors. Method: immunoSEQ multiplex PCR; TCRdb's copy keeps in-frame clones and lacks some. Of about 160,000 clones in the sample, 80% were seen once. Source material: PBMCs. Source of these receptors: a man in his late teens or twenties in good health and CMV-seropositive. CDR3s include the opening cysteine and the closing phenylalanine or tryptophan. D genes are given only for firm matches. Clone sizes are given selectively: once, few, many, or a class where the clone is expanded.

clone_size: .; v_call: TRBV6-5; j_call: TRBJ1-3; d_call: .; cdr3_length: 14; cdr3_aa: CASSYAPPGNTIYF; cdr3_nt: TGTGCCAGCAGTTACGCGCCGCCTGGAAACACCATATATTTT
clone_size: .; v_call: TRBV6-6; j_call: TRBJ2-2; d_call: TRBD1; cdr3_length: 15; cdr3_aa: CASRQGGERTGELFF; cdr3_nt: TGTGCCAGCAGACAGGGGGGAGAGAGGACCGGGGAGCTGTTTTTT
clone_size: .; v_call: TRBV19; j_call: TRBJ2-7; d_call: .; cdr3_length: 13; cdr3_aa: CASSTRENYEQYF; cdr3_nt: TGTGCCAGTAGTACCCGGGAGAACTACGAGCAGTACTTC
clone_size: .; v_call: TRBV19; j_call: TRBJ2-3; d_call: .; cdr3_length: 17; cdr3_aa: CASSMGGPRRVTDTQYF; cdr3_nt: TGTGCCAGTAGTATGGGCGGCCCTCGGAGGGTGACAGATACGCAGTATTTT
clone_size: few; v_call: TRBV19; j_call: TRBJ1-2; d_call: .; cdr3_length: 11; cdr3_aa: CASSIAGGYTF; cdr3_nt: TGTGCCAGTAGTATTGCCGGTGGCTACACCTTC
clone_size: .; v_call: TRBV18; j_call: TRBJ2-7; d_call: TRBD2; cdr3_length: 16; cdr3_aa: CASSPGQAGAVYEQYF; cdr3_nt: TGTGCCAGCTCACCAGGGCAAGCGGGGGCCGTCTACGAGCAGTACTTC
clone_size: .; v_call: TRBV13; j_call: TRBJ1-4; d_call: .; cdr3_length: 16; cdr3_aa: CASSFSDGQGNEKLFF; cdr3_nt: TGTGCCAGCAGCTTTTCCGACGGGCAGGGAAATGAAAAACTGTTTTTT
clone_size: few; v_call: TRBV5-6; j_call: TRBJ1-5; d_call: .; cdr3_length: 14; cdr3_aa: CASSLGDINQPQHF; cdr3_nt: TGTGCCAGCAGCTTGGGGGACATCAATCAGCCCCAGCATTTT
clone_size: .; v_call: TRBV11-2; j_call: TRBJ2-7; d_call: .; cdr3_length: 15; cdr3_aa: CASSLAQGSGYEQYF; cdr3_nt: TGTGCCAGCAGCTTAGCTCAGGGGTCAGGGTACGAGCAGTACTTC
clone_size: .; v_call: TRBV4-2; j_call: TRBJ2-7; d_call: .; cdr3_length: 15; cdr3_aa: CASSQVQGGGNEQYF; cdr3_nt: TGTGCCAGCAGCCAAGTCCAGGGCGGAGGGAACGAGCAGTACTTC
clone_size: .; v_call: TRBV10-3; j_call: TRBJ1-6; d_call: TRBD1; cdr3_length: 15; cdr3_aa: CAIRTDRGNNSPLHF; cdr3_nt: TGTGCCATCAGGACCGACAGGGGCAACAATTCACCCCTCCACTTT
clone_size: .; v_call: TRBV27; j_call: TRBJ2-1; d_call: .; cdr3_length: 15; cdr3_aa: CASSIEGGSYNEQFF; cdr3_nt: TGTGCCAGCAGCATTGAGGGGGGGTCCTACAATGAGCAGTTCTTC
clone_size: .; v_call: TRBV11-2; j_call: TRBJ1-2; d_call: TRBD1; cdr3_length: 13; cdr3_aa: CASSLGGTGNLIF; cdr3_nt: TGTGCCAGCAGCTTAGGAGGGACAGGGAACCTCATCTTC
clone_size: .; v_call: TRBV19; j_call: TRBJ2-5; d_call: .; cdr3_length: 13; cdr3_aa: CASSIDGGETQYF; cdr3_nt: TGTGCCAGTAGTATTGATGGGGGGGAGACCCAGTACTTC
clone_size: once; v_call: TRBV28; j_call: TRBJ2-3; d_call: TRBD1; cdr3_length: 15; cdr3_aa: CASSSRTGGTDTQYF; cdr3_nt: TGTGCCAGCAGTTCTAGGACAGGGGGCACAGATACGCAGTATTTT
clone_size: .; v_call: TRBV29-1; j_call: TRBJ2-5; d_call: .; cdr3_length: 13; cdr3_aa: CSVDMLQTETQYF; cdr3_nt: TGCAGCGTTGATATGTTACAAACAGAGACCCAGTACTTC
clone_size: .; v_call: TRBV4-1; j_call: TRBJ1-4; d_call: TRBD1; cdr3_length: 17; cdr3_aa: CASRGQGITGGSEKLFF; cdr3_nt: TGCGCCAGCAGAGGACAGGGCATAACCGGTGGGAGTGAAAAACTGTTTTTT
clone_size: .; v_call: TRBV25-1; j_call: TRBJ1-3; d_call: .; cdr3_length: 16; cdr3_aa: CASSEWSGGAGNTIYF; cdr3_nt: TGTGCCAGCAGTGAATGGTCCGGAGGTGCTGGAAACACCATATATTTT
clone_size: .; v_call: TRBV6-5; j_call: TRBJ2-7; d_call: TRBD2; cdr3_length: 13; cdr3_aa: CASRLGTTYEQYF; cdr3_nt: TGTGCCAGCAGGCTGGGGACTACCTACGAGCAGTACTTC
clone_size: .; v_call: TRBV7-2; j_call: TRBJ1-5; d_call: TRBD1; cdr3_length: 15; cdr3_aa: CASSSTGGVYQPQHF; cdr3_nt: TGTGCCAGCAGCTCGACAGGGGGCGTTTACCAGCCCCAGCATTTT
clone_size: .; v_call: TRBV15; j_call: TRBJ1-6; d_call: .; cdr3_length: 12; cdr3_aa: CATSRGYSPLHF; cdr3_nt: TGTGCCACAAGTAGGGGTTATTCACCCCTCCACTTT
clone_size: .; v_call: TRBV27; j_call: TRBJ2-7; d_call: TRBD1; cdr3_length: 18; cdr3_aa: CASSFSGTVPSLAYEQYF; cdr3_nt: TGTGCCAGCAGTTTCTCCGGGACAGTTCCTTCTTTGGCCTACGAGCAGTACTTC
clone_size: .; v_call: TRBV11-1; j_call: TRBJ2-5; d_call: TRBD2; cdr3_length: 13; cdr3_aa: CASSPRGGETQYF; cdr3_nt: TGTGCCAGCAGCCCTCGGGGGGGGGAGACCCAGTACTTC
clone_size: .; v_call: TRBV6-5; j_call: TRBJ1-2; d_call: .; cdr3_length: 13; cdr3_aa: CASINRAGYGYTF; cdr3_nt: TGTGCCAGTATAAACAGGGCCGGCTATGGCTACACCTTC
clone_size: .; v_call: TRBV5-6; j_call: TRBJ1-1; d_call: .; cdr3_length: 14; cdr3_aa: CASSLSSIPREAFF; cdr3_nt: TGTGCCAGCAGCTTGAGCTCCATCCCGAGGGAAGCTTTCTTT
clone_size: .; v_call: TRBV15; j_call: TRBJ1-2; d_call: .; cdr3_length: 13; cdr3_aa: CATSGGRRGGYTF; cdr3_nt: TGTGCCACCAGCGGAGGCCGTCGGGGTGGCTACACCTTC
clone_size: .; v_call: TRBV9; j_call: TRBJ1-2; d_call: .; cdr3_length: 15; cdr3_aa: CASSVAHTPNYGYTF; cdr3_nt: TGTGCCAGCAGCGTAGCCCACACCCCTAACTATGGCTACACCTTC
clone_size: .; v_call: TRBV27; j_call: TRBJ1-1; d_call: .; cdr3_length: 14; cdr3_aa: CASRAAQENTEAFF; cdr3_nt: TGTGCCAGCAGGGCTGCTCAGGAGAACACTGAAGCTTTCTTT
clone_size: .; v_call: TRBV5-1; j_call: TRBJ1-2; d_call: TRBD1; cdr3_length: 15; cdr3_aa: CASSTRQGEYYGYTF; cdr3_nt: TGCGCCAGCAGCACCCGACAGGGAGAGTACTATGGCTACACCTTC
clone_size: .; v_call: TRBV4-2; j_call: TRBJ2-5; d_call: TRBD1; cdr3_length: 15; cdr3_aa: CASSHPLDRRETQYF; cdr3_nt: TGTGCCAGCAGCCACCCGCTGGACAGGAGAGAGACCCAGTACTTC
clone_size: .; v_call: TRBV5-1; j_call: TRBJ2-7; d_call: TRBD2; cdr3_length: 16; cdr3_aa: CASSLGTSGEYYEQYF; cdr3_nt: TGCGCCAGCAGCCTAGGGACTAGCGGAGAATACTACGAGCAGTACTTC
clone_size: .; v_call: TRBV28; j_call: TRBJ2-2; d_call: TRBD2; cdr3_length: 15; cdr3_aa: CASSRGRTNTGELFF; cdr3_nt: TGTGCCAGCAGTCGCGGGAGGACGAACACCGGGGAGCTGTTTTTT
clone_size: .; v_call: TRBV2; j_call: TRBJ1-2; d_call: .; cdr3_length: 12; cdr3_aa: CASSGVNYGYTF; cdr3_nt: TGTGCCAGCAGTGGCGTAAACTATGGCTACACCTTC
clone_size: .; v_call: TRBV19; j_call: TRBJ1-5; d_call: .; cdr3_length: 13; cdr3_aa: CASSIDPSQPQHF; cdr3_nt: TGTGCCAGTAGTATAGACCCCAGTCAGCCCCAGCATTTT
clone_size: .; v_call: TRBV5-1; j_call: TRBJ1-3; d_call: TRBD1; cdr3_length: 16; cdr3_aa: CASSPRDSRIGNTIYF; cdr3_nt: TGCGCCAGCAGCCCTCGGGACAGCCGAATCGGAAACACCATATATTTT
clone_size: few; v_call: TRBV7-8; j_call: TRBJ2-1; d_call: .; cdr3_length: 13; cdr3_aa: CASSLFGEGEQFF; cdr3_nt: TGTGCCAGCAGCTTATTTGGAGAGGGTGAGCAGTTCTTC
clone_size: .; v_call: TRBV27; j_call: TRBJ2-7; d_call: TRBD2; cdr3_length: 15; cdr3_aa: CASSTSLAGSYEQYF; cdr3_nt: TGTGCCAGCAGTACTTCACTAGCGGGGTCCTACGAGCAGTACTTC
clone_size: .; v_call: TRBV27; j_call: TRBJ1-6; d_call: .; cdr3_length: 14; cdr3_aa: CASSFWQGNSPLHF; cdr3_nt: TGTGCCAGCAGTTTCTGGCAGGGCAATTCACCCCTCCACTTT
clone_size: .; v_call: TRBV2; j_call: TRBJ2-1; d_call: TRBD2; cdr3_length: 19; cdr3_aa: CASSRLAGGPKPSYNEQFF; cdr3_nt: TGTGCCAGCAGCCGACTAGCGGGAGGGCCAAAGCCCTCCTACAATGAGCAGTTCTTC
clone_size: .; v_call: TRBV7-2; j_call: TRBJ2-5; d_call: .; cdr3_length: 15; cdr3_aa: CASSLVAAARETQYF; cdr3_nt: TGTGCCAGCAGCTTAGTGGCCGCTGCCAGGGAGACCCAGTACTTC
clone_size: .; v_call: TRBV7-8; j_call: TRBJ2-1; d_call: .; cdr3_length: 13; cdr3_aa: CASSLRSYNEQFF; cdr3_nt: TGTGCCAGCAGCTTACGCAGTTACAATGAGCAGTTCTTC
clone_size: few; v_call: TRBV2; j_call: TRBJ1-3; d_call: .; cdr3_length: 14; cdr3_aa: CASNDGNSGNTIYF; cdr3_nt: TGTGCCAGCAATGACGGTAACTCTGGAAACACCATATATTTT
clone_size: .; v_call: TRBV9; j_call: TRBJ2-3; d_call: TRBD2; cdr3_length: 14; cdr3_aa: CASSLAGGADTQYF; cdr3_nt: TGTGCCAGCAGCTTAGCGGGGGGCGCAGATACGCAGTATTTT
clone_size: .; v_call: TRBV7-2; j_call: TRBJ2-7; d_call: .; cdr3_length: 15; cdr3_aa: CASSLGPWPTYEQYF; cdr3_nt: TGTGCCAGCAGCTTAGGTCCTTGGCCGACCTACGAGCAGTACTTC
clone_size: .; v_call: TRBV5-1; j_call: TRBJ1-1; d_call: .; cdr3_length: 16; cdr3_aa: CASSLEGQGVRTEAFF; cdr3_nt: TGCGCCAGCAGCTTGGAGGGCCAGGGCGTTCGCACTGAAGCTTTCTTT
clone_size: once; v_call: TRBV7-3; j_call: TRBJ1-2; d_call: TRBD1; cdr3_length: 14; cdr3_aa: CASSSGTGVPGYTF; cdr3_nt: TGTGCCAGCAGCTCCGGGACAGGGGTGCCTGGCTACACCTTC
clone_size: .; v_call: TRBV5-1; j_call: TRBJ1-1; d_call: TRBD1; cdr3_length: 14; cdr3_aa: CASSARQGDSEAFF; cdr3_nt: TGCGCCAGCAGCGCCCGACAGGGTGACAGTGAAGCTTTCTTT
clone_size: .; v_call: TRBV29-1; j_call: TRBJ2-2; d_call: TRBD2; cdr3_length: 15; cdr3_aa: CSVALRAGGTGELFF; cdr3_nt: TGCAGCGTCGCCCTTAGGGCGGGAGGTACCGGGGAGCTGTTTTTT
clone_size: .; v_call: TRBV5-6; j_call: TRBJ1-1; d_call: .; cdr3_length: 15; cdr3_aa: CASSARQSLNTEAFF; cdr3_nt: TGTGCCAGCAGCGCCAGACAGAGCCTGAACACTGAAGCTTTCTTT
clone_size: few; v_call: TRBV30; j_call: TRBJ1-4; d_call: .; cdr3_length: 14; cdr3_aa: CAGAHGVTNEKLFF; cdr3_nt: TGTGCCGGGGCACATGGGGTAACTAATGAAAAACTGTTTTTT
clone_size: .; v_call: TRBV2; j_call: TRBJ1-5; d_call: .; cdr3_length: 15; cdr3_aa: CASRKDSYSNQPQHF; cdr3_nt: TGTGCCAGCAGAAAGGACAGTTATAGCAATCAGCCCCAGCATTTT
clone_size: few; v_call: TRBV9; j_call: TRBJ1-3; d_call: .; cdr3_length: 15; cdr3_aa: CASSFGGSGGNTIYF; cdr3_nt: TGTGCCAGCAGCTTCGGCGGCTCTGGGGGAAACACCATATATTTT
clone_size: .; v_call: TRBV27; j_call: TRBJ2-2; d_call: .; cdr3_length: 15; cdr3_aa: CASSLYRANTGELFF; cdr3_nt: TGTGCCAGCAGTTTATATCGAGCGAACACCGGGGAGCTGTTTTTT
clone_size: once; v_call: TRBV10-3; j_call: TRBJ2-5; d_call: .; cdr3_length: 17; cdr3_aa: CAISESLPRVGQETQYF; cdr3_nt: TGTGCCATCAGTGAGTCGTTGCCTAGAGTGGGCCAAGAGACCCAGTACTTC
clone_size: .; v_call: TRBV27; j_call: TRBJ1-4; d_call: .; cdr3_length: 16; cdr3_aa: CASSSGRRGVNEKLFF; cdr3_nt: TGTGCCAGCAGTTCGGGCCGTCGGGGGGTTAATGAAAAACTGTTTTTT
clone_size: .; v_call: TRBV27; j_call: TRBJ2-3; d_call: .; cdr3_length: 14; cdr3_aa: CASHTRQRTDTQYF; cdr3_nt: TGTGCCAGCCATACTCGACAGCGCACAGATACGCAGTATTTT
clone_size: .; v_call: TRBV5-1; j_call: TRBJ2-7; d_call: TRBD2; cdr3_length: 17; cdr3_aa: CASSLSSTSGRGYEQYF; cdr3_nt: TGCGCCAGCAGCTTGTCTTCGACTAGCGGGAGAGGTTACGAGCAGTACTTC
clone_size: .; v_call: TRBV9; j_call: TRBJ2-3; d_call: .; cdr3_length: 17; cdr3_aa: CASSAGVSGSGTDTQYF; cdr3_nt: TGTGCCAGCAGCGCCGGCGTATCGGGGTCCGGCACAGATACGCAGTATTTT
clone_size: .; v_call: TRBV18; j_call: TRBJ2-3; d_call: .; cdr3_length: 15; cdr3_aa: CASSPGGLGTDTQYF; cdr3_nt: TGTGCCAGCTCACCTGGGGGCTTGGGCACAGATACGCAGTATTTT
clone_size: few; v_call: TRBV4-2; j_call: TRBJ2-5; d_call: TRBD2; cdr3_length: 17; cdr3_aa: CASSLSIAGGSQETQYF; cdr3_nt: TGTGCCAGCAGCCTCTCTATAGCGGGGGGGTCCCAAGAGACCCAGTACTTC